This T cell receptor beta chain was identified in a study of blood T cell repertoires in COVID-19. Study processing details: Quantification of nucleated cells was approximated via reference gene primer amplification. Libraries were prepared by immunoSEQ multiplex PCR; TCRdb keeps only in-frame clonotypes and omits some of them. The V and J calls and clone size were taken over from that table, and D and trimming were inferred from the DNA. This sample carries about 160,000 clones, 79% of them seen once, and the ten largest clones take around 8%. V lost 4 bases to trimming and J lost 3 bases, with 13 bases between them. CDR1 is SGHDN and CDR2 is FVKESK in the germline V gene. This CDR3 spans 14 amino acids.

The sequencing sample was made of peripheral blood. The origin of this receptor is a woman in her fifties or sixties with COVID-19, enrolled during active disease. The chain recombines TRBV14 with TRBJ2-7; D is possibly TRBD2 (6 bases). CDR3 in DNA: TGTGCCAGCAGCCTCCCTAGGGGAGGCTACGAGCAGTACGTC. It encodes CASSLPRGGYEQYV.